Reported below is one T cell receptor beta chain. The CDR3 length is 14 residues. Germline V CDR1 and CDR2: SGHTA, FQGNSA. Unmatched junction bases numbered 7, after V lost 5 bases and J lost 8 bases. These data originate in a study of cytomegalovirus exposure and HLA in healthy donors. This PCR relied on a set of 60 Vbeta primers and 13 Jbeta primers. Repertoires were generated with immunoSEQ multiplex PCR, while TCRdb's copy carries only in-frame clones and drops some. Here the sample spans some 190,000 clones, roughly 77% being singletons. Material for sequencing was PBMCs. The chain is built from TRBV7-2 and TRBJ1-5; TRBD1 agrees at 9 bases. The receptor's source is a woman aged 30 to 39 in good health and CMV-seropositive. CDR3 nucleotide sequence: TGTGCCAGCAGCCTAACAGGGGGCTTAGAGCCCCAGCATTTT. It specifies CASSLTGGLEPQHF. Variable domain in full (rest from reference TRBV7-2 and TRBJ1-5): GAGVSQSPSNKVTEKGKDVELRCDPISGHTALYWYRQSLGQGLEFLIYFQGNSAPDKSGLPSDRFSAERTGGSVSTLTIQRTQQEDSAVYLCASSLTGGLEPQHFGDGTRLSIL.